This T cell receptor (gamma chain) is drawn from a study of human gamma delta and Vdelta1 T cells. TCRdb re-called clones from the PCR reads via CATT. The profile shows roughly 950 gamma-chain clones, more than 3.5% of them singletons. This clone was counted between two and nine times. With 0 bases clipped from V and 6 bases from J, the junction kept 5 bases outside the gene matches. The CDR3 length is 13 residues. From germline, CDR1 is EGSNGY and CDR2 YDSYNSKV. The J gene is TRGJ1 or TRGJ2, the V gene TRGV2. The clonotype originates from a human donor in good health. The sequencing sample was made of naive CD27+ Vdelta1 gamma-delta T cells from blood. CDR3 DNA: TGTGCCACCTGGGACGGGTTTGTTTATAAGAAACTCTTT. It is translated as CATWDGFVYKKLF.